The TCR beta chain described here comes from a study of blood T cell repertoires in COVID-19. At the level of the study: Sources were T cells, B-cell-depleted T cells, or PBMCs; the material itself was cDNA or gDNA.

Germline CDR1 and CDR2: LGHDT and YNNKEL (reference sequence). Trimming stripped 1 base from V and 9 bases from J, with 16 bases between. The length of the CDR3 is 16 residues. Clones were read by immunoSEQ multiplex PCR, and TCRdb kept only the in-frame ones, dropping some. The table has about 6,000 clones, 70% to 75% seen once; the top ten hold about 15%. The material sequenced was peripheral blood. This receptor was taken from a man aged 60 to 69 with acute or convalescent COVID-19. The rearrangement uses TRBV3-1 (or the pseudogene TRBV3-2) and TRBJ1-6, with D perhaps TRBD1 (6 bases). CDR3 amino acids: CASSQGVGRGGSPLHF. Written as DNA, the CDR3 is TGTGCCAGCAGCCAAGGCGTAGGTAGGGGGGGTTCACCCCTCCACTTT.